Given below is one T cell receptor (beta chain) in context. This clone has just one count. It has no known antigen specificity. Per-base quality was not reported, and no clone a single base away is much larger than it. On a MiSeq, deep resolution sequencing aimed for a depth between 1 in 1 million and 1 in 200,000 T cells, with each clonotype covered around 10x on average. The immunoSEQ hsTCRB Kit was used to generate the TCR beta libraries. The original pipeline was this. Data were analyzed with ImmunoSEQ Data Assistant and ImmunoSEQ Analyzer, with V, D and J genes assigned per IMGT definitions. Clonality, with values ranging from 0 to 1, was calculated as one minus the normalized Shannon entropy of productive rearrangement frequencies. Only overrepresented clonotypes making up at least 0.05% of the repertoire of each patient were included in the public clonotype analysis. About twelve repertoires from age-matched healthy donors, obtained from immuneACCESS, served as clonality controls. Entries here come from immuneACCESS through TCRdb and include only in-frame sequences with V and J called. Some clones fail to appear in such tables; in the studies checked, an unresolved V gene covers under half of the shortfall, and the cause of the remainder is unknown. The V and J calls and clone size were taken over from that table, and D and trimming were inferred from the DNA. For this sample the table gives 110,000 to 150,000 clones, of which approximately 90% were detected only once. Clones ranked in the top ten supply less than 14% of the sample.

This specimen's time point label, per the study, means: more than 10 months on ibrutinib. For TCR beta library preparation, approximately 2 micrograms of genomic DNA was extracted from cryopreserved PBMCs. High-throughput TCR beta sequencing was performed on longitudinal blood samples from CLL patients receiving ibrutinib monotherapy. The patients took part in an open-label, single-center phase 2 trial of ibrutinib monotherapy. As encoded in the germline V gene (reference sequence), CDR1 is LNHDA while CDR2 is SQIVND. Clipping removes 4 bases from V and 5 bases from J, with 10 as the unmatched junction base count. The cysteine opens and the phenylalanine closes a CDR3 of 15 amino acids. Only the CDR3 region is kept as DNA, spanning 45 bases read in frame from base 1. The data originate from a study of cytotoxic CD8 clonotypes in ibrutinib-treated CLL (dated by TCRdb to the early 2020s). About the investigation overall: The cohort had about a dozen relapsed/refractory and roughly 14 treatment-naive patients; some 17 were IGHV unmutated. The response samples were drawn at a median of 12 months into treatment, with a range of about 6 to 40 months. Of the roughly 90 participants in the trial, about two dozen had longitudinal samples available. Partial responses were observed in roughly 25 patients and complete responses in 2; after a median follow-up of around 68 months, remission was maintained in approximately 14 patients and progression was observed in some 12. Samples averaged 255,043 productive templates and 90,000 to 95,000 productive rearrangements. All remission and progressive disease samples were collected while patients were still receiving ibrutinib. Cryopreserved peripheral blood mononuclear cells were obtained before treatment, at response, and at either sustained remission or disease progression.

The full study reports these points: At baseline, clonality was higher than in age-matched healthy donors and showed a strong correlation with circulating CD8+ T-cell counts. Public clonotypes were found to be uncommon and were observed to contract or remain stable during treatment; the increase in clonality was shown to reflect expansion of private clonotypes at ibrutinib response. Clonality increased at ibrutinib response, stayed stable in sustained remission, and fell back toward baseline at progression. Sampling times were not matched between sustained-remission and progressing patients, and lymph node repertoires were not studied.

This clonotype originated in a human donor with chronic lymphocytic leukemia. The specimen was PBMCs, collected after 12 months of ibrutinib treatment. The chain uses TRBV19 and TRBJ1-2; 7 central nucleotides agree with TRBD1. This receptor carries the CDR3 CASSTGTAKTYGYTF. The DNA reads as follows: TGTGCCAGTAGTACGGGGACAGCCAAAACATATGGCTACACCTTC.